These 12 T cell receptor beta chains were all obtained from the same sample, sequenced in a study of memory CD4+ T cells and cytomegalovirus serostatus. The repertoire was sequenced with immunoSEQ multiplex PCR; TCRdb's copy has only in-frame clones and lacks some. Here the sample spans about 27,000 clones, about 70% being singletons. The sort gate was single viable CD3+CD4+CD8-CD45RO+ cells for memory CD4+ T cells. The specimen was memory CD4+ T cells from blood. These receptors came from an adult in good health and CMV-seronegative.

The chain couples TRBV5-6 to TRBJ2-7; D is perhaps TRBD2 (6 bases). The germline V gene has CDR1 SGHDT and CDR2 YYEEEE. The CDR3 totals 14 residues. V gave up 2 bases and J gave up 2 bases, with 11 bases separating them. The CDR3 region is CASSFFRGTYEQYF. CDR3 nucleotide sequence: TGTGCCAGCAGCTTTTTTCGGGGGACCTACGAGCAGTACTTC.

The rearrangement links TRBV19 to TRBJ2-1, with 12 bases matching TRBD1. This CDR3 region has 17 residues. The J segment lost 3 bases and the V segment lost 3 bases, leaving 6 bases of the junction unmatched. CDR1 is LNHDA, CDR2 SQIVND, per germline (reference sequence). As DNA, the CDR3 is TGTGCCAGTAGTATTTCCGGGACAGGGGGCTACTACAATGAGCAGTTCTTC. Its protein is CASSISGTGGYYNEQFF.

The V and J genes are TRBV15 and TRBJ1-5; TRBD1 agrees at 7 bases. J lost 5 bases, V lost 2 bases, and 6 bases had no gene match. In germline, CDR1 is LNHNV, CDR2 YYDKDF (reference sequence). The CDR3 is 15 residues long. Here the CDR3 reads CATSRLTGDDQPQHF. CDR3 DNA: TGTGCCACCAGCAGACTCACAGGGGATGATCAGCCCCAGCATTTT.

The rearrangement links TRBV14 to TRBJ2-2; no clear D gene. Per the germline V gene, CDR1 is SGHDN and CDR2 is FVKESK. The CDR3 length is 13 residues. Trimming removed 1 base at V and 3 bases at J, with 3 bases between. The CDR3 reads CASSQADTGELFF. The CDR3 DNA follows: TGTGCCAGCAGCCAAGCAGACACCGGGGAGCTGTTTTTT. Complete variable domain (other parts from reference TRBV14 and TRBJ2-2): EAGVTQFPSHSVIEKGQTVTLRCDPISGHDNLYWYRRVMGKEIKFLLHFVKESKQDESGMPNNRFLAERTGGTYSTLKVQPAELEDSGVYFCASSQADTGELFFGEGSRLTVL.

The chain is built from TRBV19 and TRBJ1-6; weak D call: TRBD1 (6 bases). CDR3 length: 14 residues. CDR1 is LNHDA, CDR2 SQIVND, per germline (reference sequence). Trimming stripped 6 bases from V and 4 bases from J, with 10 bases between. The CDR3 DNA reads TGTGCCAGTAGCGGACAGCCTTATAATTCACCCCTCCACTTT. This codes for CASSGQPYNSPLHF.

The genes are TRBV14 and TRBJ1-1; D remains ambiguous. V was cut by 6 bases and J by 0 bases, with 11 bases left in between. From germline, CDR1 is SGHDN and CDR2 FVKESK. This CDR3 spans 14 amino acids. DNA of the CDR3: TGTGCCAGCAGTCCCGGTTGGATGAACACTGAAGCTTTCTTT. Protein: CASSPGWMNTEAFF.

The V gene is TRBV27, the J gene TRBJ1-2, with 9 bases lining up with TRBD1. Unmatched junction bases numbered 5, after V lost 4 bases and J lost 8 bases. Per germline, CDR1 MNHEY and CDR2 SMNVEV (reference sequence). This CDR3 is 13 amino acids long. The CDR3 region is CASSSGQGTGYTF. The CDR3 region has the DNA TGTGCCAGCAGTTCGGGACAGGGTACCGGCTACACCTTC.

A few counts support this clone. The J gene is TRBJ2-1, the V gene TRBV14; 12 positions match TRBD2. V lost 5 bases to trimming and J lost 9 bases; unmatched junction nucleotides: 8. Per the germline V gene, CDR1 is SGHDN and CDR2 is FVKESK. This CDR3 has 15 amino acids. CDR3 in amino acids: CASSATSGGTSEQFF. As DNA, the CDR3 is TGTGCCAGCAGCGCTACTAGCGGGGGGACGAGTGAGCAGTTCTTC.

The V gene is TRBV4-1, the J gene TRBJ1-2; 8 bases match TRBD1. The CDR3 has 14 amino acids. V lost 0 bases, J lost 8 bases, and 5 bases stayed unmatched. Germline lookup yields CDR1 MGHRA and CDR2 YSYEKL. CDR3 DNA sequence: TGCGCCAGCAGCCAAGATGGGACAGGAGGAGGCTACACCTTC. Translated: CASSQDGTGGGYTF.

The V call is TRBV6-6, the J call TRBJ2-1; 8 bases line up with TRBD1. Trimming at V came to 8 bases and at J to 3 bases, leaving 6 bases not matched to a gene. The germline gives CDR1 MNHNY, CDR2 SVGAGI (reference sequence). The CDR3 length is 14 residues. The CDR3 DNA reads TGTGCCAGCCAGACAGGGGCTTACTACAATGAGCAGTTCTTC. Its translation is CASQTGAYYNEQFF.

CDR3 in DNA: TGTGCCAGCAGTGAAGCGAGTAGGGTCCGGGCTAACTATGGCTACACCTTC. Residues: CASSEASRVRANYGYTF. This chain uses TRBV6-1 with TRBJ1-2; no clear D. This CDR3 has 17 residues. Trimming stripped 0 bases from V and 0 bases from J, with 14 bases between. Germline CDR1 is MNHNS and CDR2 is SASEGT.

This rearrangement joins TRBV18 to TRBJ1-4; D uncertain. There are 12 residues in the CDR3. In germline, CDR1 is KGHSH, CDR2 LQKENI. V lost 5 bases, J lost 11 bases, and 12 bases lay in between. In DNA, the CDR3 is TGTGCCAGCTCATCCTATTTAGGGAAACTGTTTTTT. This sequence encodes CASSSYLGKLFF. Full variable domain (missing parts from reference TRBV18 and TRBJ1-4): NAGVMQNPRHLVRRRGQEARLRCSPMKGHSHVYWYRQLPEEGLKFMVYLQKENIIDESGMPKERFSAEFPKEGPSILRIQQVVRGDSAAYFCASSSYLGKLFFGSGTQLSVL.